The 10 T cell receptor beta chains given below trace back to one sample, sequenced in a study of blood T cells in healthy people across ages. A second PCR of roughly 6 to 12 cycles used a sample-barcoded 5' primer and a J-beta primer mix. TCRdb analysed the 5' RACE reads with MiXCR anew, one entry per CDR3 protein. The sample has over 1,500,000 distinct CDR3 sequences; 39% are singletons. Sequenced material: blood. These receptors were collected from a human donor in good health.

The chain couples TRBV20-1 to TRBJ1-2; 7 positions match TRBD1. Germline V lookup: CDR1 DFQATT, CDR2 SNEGSKA (reference sequence). J gave up 3 bases and V 0 bases, and 4 bases lay outside the gene matches. The CDR3 is 14 amino acids. CDR3 bases: TGCAGTGCTAGAGATGAGGGGGCGGACTATGGCTACACCTTC. This gives the protein CSARDEGADYGYTF.

This clonotype was detected ten times or more. The gene calls are TRBV28 and TRBJ1-5, with 7 positions matching TRBD1. The germline V gene encodes CDR1 MDHEN and CDR2 SYDVKM. This CDR3 spans 16 amino acids. The ends lost 6 bases at V and 5 bases at J; junction bases unmatched: 13. The CDR3, as DNA: TGTGCCAGCAGCTCCCCACATCGACAGGGTGATCAGCCCCAGCATTTT. This gives the protein CASSSPHRQGDQPQHF.

This clonotype was seen only a few times. The chain joins TRBV25-1 to TRBJ1-1; D remains ambiguous. Trimming pared 0 bases from V and 5 bases from J, leaving 13 bases between. This CDR3 is 15 amino acids long. Germline V CDR1 and CDR2: MGHDK, SYGVNS. CDR3 bases: TGTGCCAGCAGTGAATATTTAGGGATGGATACTGAAGCTTTCTTT. Encoded protein: CASSEYLGMDTEAFF.

A few counts support this clonotype. The genes are TRBV5-5 and TRBJ1-1; D uncertain. Germline assignment: CDR1 SGHKS and CDR2 YYEKEE (reference sequence). Trimming left V 6 bases short and J 2 bases short, with 14 bases between. This CDR3 region has 14 residues. CDR3: CASMSKVGNTEAFF. CDR3 in DNA: TGTGCCAGCATGTCGAAGGTAGGAAACACTGAAGCTTTCTTT.

This chain joins TRBV5-6 and TRBJ1-2, with no clear D. The CDR3 extends over 14 amino acids. The germline V gene encodes CDR1 SGHDT and CDR2 YYEEEE. Trimming took off 4 bases at V and 4 bases at J, with 14 bases between the two ends. Here the CDR3 reads CASSLEDGLYGYTF. Here the CDR3 DNA reads TGTGCCAGCAGCCTGGAGGACGGCCTCTATGGCTACACCTTC.

V and J are TRBV27 and TRBJ1-5; the D gene is possibly TRBD1 (5 bases). This CDR3 has 13 amino acids. The ends were cut back, 7 bases at V and 3 bases at J, with 10 bases in the middle. The germline CDR1 and CDR2 sequences are MNHEY and SMNVEV (reference sequence). DNA of the CDR3: TGTGCCAGCACCCAGGGCTTCAATCAGCCCCAGCATTTT. Its translation is CASTQGFNQPQHF.

The rearrangement links TRBV5-5 to TRBJ2-7, with TRBD1 identical over 7 bases. The trim removed 4 bases at V and 2 bases at J, leaving 12 bases unmatched. CDR1 and CDR2 (germline): SGHKS, YYEKEE (reference sequence). CDR3 size: 16 residues. This CDR3 is CASSPDLGQITYEQYF. In DNA form, the CDR3 reads TGTGCCAGCAGCCCAGACTTGGGACAGATAACCTACGAGCAGTACTTC.

This chain joins TRBV5-1 and TRBJ2-3, with 9 bases matching TRBD1. This CDR3 spans 15 amino acids. The germline V gene has CDR1 SGHRS and CDR2 YFSETQ. V trimming: 3 bases; J trimming: 6 bases; junction bases outside the gene matches: 8. The CDR3 reads CASSSRQGGVDTQYF. Here the CDR3 DNA reads TGCGCCAGCAGCTCGCGACAGGGGGGAGTGGATACGCAGTATTTT.

This clonotype has only a few counts. A read error may account for a junction end that differs from germline. The chain is built from TRBV20-1 and TRBJ2-5; D perhaps matches TRBD1 (5 bases). The CDR3 totals 14 residues. Germline V gives CDR1 DFQATT, CDR2 SNEGSKA (reference sequence). The DNA of the CDR3 is TGCAGTGCCAGAGTACCAGGGCACAATAATGAGCAGTACTTC. It encodes CSARVPGHNNEQYF.

The rearrangement links TRBV4-3 to TRBJ2-7, with D possibly matching TRBD1 (6 bases). Per the germline V gene, CDR1 is LGHNA and CDR2 is YSLEER. V lost 0 bases to trimming and J lost 0 bases, with 12 bases between them. This CDR3 spans 16 amino acids. The CDR3 nucleotides read TGCGCCAGCAGCCAAGATGGGCAGGGACACTCCTACGAGCAGTACTTC. Protein sequence: CASSQDGQGHSYEQYF.